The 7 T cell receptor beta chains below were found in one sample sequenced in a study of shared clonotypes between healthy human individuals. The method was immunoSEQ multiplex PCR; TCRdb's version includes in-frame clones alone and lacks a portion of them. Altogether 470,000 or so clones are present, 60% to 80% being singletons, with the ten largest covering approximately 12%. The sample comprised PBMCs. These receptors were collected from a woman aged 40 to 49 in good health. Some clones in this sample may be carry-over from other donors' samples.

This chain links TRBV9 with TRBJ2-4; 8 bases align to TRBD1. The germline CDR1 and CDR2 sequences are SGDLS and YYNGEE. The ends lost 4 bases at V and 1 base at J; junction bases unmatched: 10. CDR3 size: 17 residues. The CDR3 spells CASSPRTGLRAKNIQYF. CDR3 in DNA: TGTGCCAGCAGCCCCCGGACAGGGTTAAGGGCCAAAAACATTCAGTACTTC.

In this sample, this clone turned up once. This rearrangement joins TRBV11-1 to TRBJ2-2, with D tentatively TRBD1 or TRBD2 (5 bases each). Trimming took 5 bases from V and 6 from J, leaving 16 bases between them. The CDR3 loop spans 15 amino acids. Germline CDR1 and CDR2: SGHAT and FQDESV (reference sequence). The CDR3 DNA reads TGTGCCAGCAGCCACCCGGGGACGGAGGCCGGGGAGCTGTTTTTT. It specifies CASSHPGTEAGELFF.

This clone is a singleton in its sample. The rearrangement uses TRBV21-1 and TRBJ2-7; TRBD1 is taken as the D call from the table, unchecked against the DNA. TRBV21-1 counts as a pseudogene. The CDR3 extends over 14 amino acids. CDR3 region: CASSNRDRGWEQYF. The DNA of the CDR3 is TGTGCCAGCAGCAACCGGGACAGGGGATGGGAGCAGTACTTC.

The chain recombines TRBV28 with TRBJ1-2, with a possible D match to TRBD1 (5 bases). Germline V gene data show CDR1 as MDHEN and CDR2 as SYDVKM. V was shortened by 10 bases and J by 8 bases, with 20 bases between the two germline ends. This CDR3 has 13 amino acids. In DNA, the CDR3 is TGTGCCACCCCCGAGCCGGGGCTGGAAGGCTACACCTTC. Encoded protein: CATPEPGLEGYTF.

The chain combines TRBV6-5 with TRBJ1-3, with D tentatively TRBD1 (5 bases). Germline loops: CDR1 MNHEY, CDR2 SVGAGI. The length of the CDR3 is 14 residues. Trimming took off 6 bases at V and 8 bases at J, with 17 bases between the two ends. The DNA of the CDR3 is TGTGCCAGCAGCCGAGGGGTGCTGTCGGACACCATATATTTT. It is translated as CASSRGVLSDTIYF.

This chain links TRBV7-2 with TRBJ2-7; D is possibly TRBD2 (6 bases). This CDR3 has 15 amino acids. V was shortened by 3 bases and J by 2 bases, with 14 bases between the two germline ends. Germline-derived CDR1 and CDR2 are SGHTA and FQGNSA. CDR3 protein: CASSLGPPGAYEQYF. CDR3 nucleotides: TGTGCCAGCAGCTTGGGACCCCCGGGGGCCTACGAGCAGTACTTC.

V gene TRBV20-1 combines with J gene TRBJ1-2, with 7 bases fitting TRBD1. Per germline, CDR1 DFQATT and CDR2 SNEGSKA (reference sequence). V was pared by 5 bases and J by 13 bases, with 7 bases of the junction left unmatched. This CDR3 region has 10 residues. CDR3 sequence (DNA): TGCAGTGCTGGGGACAGAGCGGGCACCTTC. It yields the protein CSAGDRAGTF.